Shown below are 2 T cell receptor beta chains from a single sample sequenced in a study of blood T cells in healthy people across ages. Alongside a J-beta primer mix, a sample-barcoded 5' primer served in a second PCR lasting roughly 6 to 12 cycles. MiXCR, applied by TCRdb to the 5' RACE reads, yields one record per CDR3 protein. The repertoire has about 1,400,000 distinct CDR3 sequences, around 39% of them found once; the top ten carry 7.9%. Sequencing was carried out using blood. The receptors come from a woman under 30 in good health.

The CDR3 sequence is CASSLARLAGEETQYF. DNA of the CDR3: TGTGCCAGCAGCTTAGCTCGGCTAGCGGGGGAAGAGACCCAGTACTTC. The chain recombines TRBV7-9 with TRBJ2-4; TRBD2 agrees at 10 bases. The DNA matches TRBJ2-5 better at its end, which makes the J call doubtful. The CDR3 extends over 16 amino acids. Germline CDR1 is SEHNR and CDR2 is FQNEAQ (reference sequence).

The chain employs TRBV3-1 and TRBJ2-4; D unresolved. Germline V gene sequence: CDR1 LGHDT, CDR2 YNNKEL (reference sequence). This CDR3 is 15 amino acids long. Trimming shortened V by 0 bases and J by 0 bases, and 6 bases separated the two germline ends. The CDR3: CASSQDRTAKNIQYF. CDR3 DNA: TGTGCCAGCAGCCAAGATCGGACAGCCAAAAACATTCAGTACTTC.